The T cell receptor (beta chain) described here comes from a study of blood T cells in healthy people across ages. Study-level points and caveats: It was found that TCR beta diversity correlated strongly with the percentage of naive T cells. Measured against age, TCR beta diversity per million T cells decreased in a roughly linear manner. For the donors, CMV status was unknown and possibly confounded expanded clonotype changes.

This clonotype was recorded a few times. The target antigen is unknown. Germline CDR1 reads SGHTA; CDR2 reads FQGNSA. V shed 1 base and J 6 bases; nucleotides not matched to a gene: 3. The CDR3 covers 14 residues. Collection of 8.5 to 10 milliliters of peripheral blood was performed for each donor. A second PCR of about 6 to 12 cycles used a sample-barcoded 5' primer and a J-beta primer mix. MiXCR was run by TCRdb on the 5' RACE reads, yielding one entry per CDR3 protein. The repertoire includes about 570,000 distinct CDR3 sequences, about 26% of them detected once, and under 20% sits in the top ten. Source material: blood. The chain combines TRBV7-2 with TRBJ1-3; 7 nucleotides align to TRBD1. The clonotype was recovered from a woman between 70 and 85 years old in good health. CDR3 in DNA: TGTGCCAGCAGCTTAGGGACAGGACCAAACACCATATATTTT. Translation gives CASSLGTGPNTIYF.